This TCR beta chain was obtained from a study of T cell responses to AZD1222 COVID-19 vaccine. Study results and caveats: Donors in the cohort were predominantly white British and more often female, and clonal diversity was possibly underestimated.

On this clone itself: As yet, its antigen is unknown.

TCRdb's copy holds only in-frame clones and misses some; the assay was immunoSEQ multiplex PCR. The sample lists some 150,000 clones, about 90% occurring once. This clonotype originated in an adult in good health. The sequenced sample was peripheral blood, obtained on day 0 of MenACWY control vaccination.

The CDR3 coding sequence is TGTGCCAGTAGTGAGTTTAGCAATCAGCCCCAGCATTTT. Translation gives CASSEFSNQPQHF. The chain joins TRBV19 to TRBJ1-5; no clear D gene. CDR3 size: 13 residues. V was cut by 5 bases and J by 0 bases, with 5 bases left in between. CDR1 LNHDA and CDR2 SQIVND come from the germline V gene (reference sequence).